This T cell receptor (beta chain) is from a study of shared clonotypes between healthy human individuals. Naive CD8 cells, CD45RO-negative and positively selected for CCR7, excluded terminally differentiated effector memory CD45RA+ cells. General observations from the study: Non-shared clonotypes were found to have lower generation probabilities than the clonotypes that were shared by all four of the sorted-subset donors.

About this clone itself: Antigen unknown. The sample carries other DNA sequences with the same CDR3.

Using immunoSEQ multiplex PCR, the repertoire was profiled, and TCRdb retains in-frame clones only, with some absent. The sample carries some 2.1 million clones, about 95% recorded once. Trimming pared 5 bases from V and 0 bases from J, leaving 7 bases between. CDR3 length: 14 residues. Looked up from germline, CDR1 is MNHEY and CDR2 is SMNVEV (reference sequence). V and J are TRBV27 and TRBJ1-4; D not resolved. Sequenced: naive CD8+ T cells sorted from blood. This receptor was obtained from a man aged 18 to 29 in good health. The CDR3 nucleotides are TGTGCCAGCAGTCCGCTTCCAACTAATGAAAAACTGTTTTTT. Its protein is CASSPLPTNEKLFF.